The T cell receptor beta chain under discussion was sequenced for a study of spatial heterogeneity in lung cancer. For the study at large: Detection of beta-chain sequences consistently exceeded that of alpha-chain sequences.

Time point described: sample taken at primary tumor resection. Samples were obtained from about 75 donors, all untreated early-stage non-small cell lung cancer patients. Unsorted whole RNA from tumor, nontumor lung or frozen PBMC underwent sequencing. The presence of a unique molecular identifier marked each TCR cDNA molecule. One entry per CDR3 protein, called by TCRdb with MiXCR from the 5' RACE reads. This repertoire shows 550 or so distinct CDR3 sequences, about 35% found once; its top ten account for 15% to 20%. The CDR3 sequence is 11 residues long. V shed 2 bases and J shed 6 bases, with 3 bases lying between them. The germline V gene encodes CDR1 MNHEY and CDR2 SVGEGT. As concerns this clonotype: This beta chain is an unintended read in a library built for alpha chains; its size means little.

The source material was normal lung tissue next to the tumor, sampled at surgery. The V gene is TRBV6-2 or TRBV6-3, the J gene TRBJ2-3; D gene ambiguous. This sequence was found in a male donor with early-stage non-small cell lung cancer. The CDR3 loop reads CASSYPDTQYF. The CDR3 DNA sequence: TGTGCCAGCAGTTACCCGGATACGCAGTATTTT.